The present T cell receptor (beta chain) was sequenced within a study of Ad26.COV2.S vaccination and SARS-CoV-2 variants. Looking at the study overall: The donor belonged to the COV1001 Ad26.COV2.S trial arm. Each vaccinee took Ad26.COV2.S intramuscularly, once or twice 56 days apart.

Data came from immunoSEQ multiplex PCR; TCRdb stores just in-frame clones and leaves some out. This table has fewer than 600,000 clones, 89% appearing once. Whole-study findings and limits: Responses of spike-specific T cells (both CD8+ and CD4+) reportedly showed substantial breadth after vaccination.

With respect to this clone: Its antigen is undetermined.

The treatment: roughly 19 received Ad26.COV2.S at low or high dose, single or two shots; about 5 received placebo; per-sample allocation not given. Sampling occurred on day 63 after the first vaccine or placebo injection. Donor was an adult aged 18-55 years in Boston. There are 12 residues in the CDR3. Trimming cost V 4 bases and J 6 bases, with 8 bases left between them. The germline CDR1 and CDR2 sequences are MGHRA and YSYEKL. This sequence joins TRBV4-1 and TRBJ2-3, with D unclear. The receptor comes from a person between 18 and 60 years old who received the Ad26.COV2.S COVID-19 vaccine or a placebo. This sample comprised peripheral blood, obtained in a trial of Ad26.COV2.S vaccine versus placebo. Here the CDR3 reads CASSPRRDTQYF. DNA for the CDR3: TGCGCCAGCAGCCCCCGTCGGGATACGCAGTATTTT.